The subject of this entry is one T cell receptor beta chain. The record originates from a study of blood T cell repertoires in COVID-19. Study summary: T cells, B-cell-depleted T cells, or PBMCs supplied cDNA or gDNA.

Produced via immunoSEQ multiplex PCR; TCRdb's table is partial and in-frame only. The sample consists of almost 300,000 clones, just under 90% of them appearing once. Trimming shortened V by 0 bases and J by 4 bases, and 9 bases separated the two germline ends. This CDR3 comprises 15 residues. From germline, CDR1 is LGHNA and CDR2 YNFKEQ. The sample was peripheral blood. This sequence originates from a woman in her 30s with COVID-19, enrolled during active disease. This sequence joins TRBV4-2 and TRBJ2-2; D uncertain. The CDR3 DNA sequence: TGTGCCAGCAGCCAAGATCCCAGGTTCACCGGGGAGCTGTTTTTT. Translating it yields CASSQDPRFTGELFF.